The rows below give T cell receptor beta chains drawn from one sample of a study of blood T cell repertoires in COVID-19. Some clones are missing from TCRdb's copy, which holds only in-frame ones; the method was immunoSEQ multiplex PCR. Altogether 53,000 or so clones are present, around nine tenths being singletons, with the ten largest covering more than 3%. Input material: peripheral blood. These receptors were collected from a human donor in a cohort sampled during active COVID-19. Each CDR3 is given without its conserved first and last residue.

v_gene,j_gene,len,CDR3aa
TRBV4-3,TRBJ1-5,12,ASSRTGRDQPQH
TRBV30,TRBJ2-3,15,AWSVLGGAGFRYTQY
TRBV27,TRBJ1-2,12,ASSLLGRGYGYT
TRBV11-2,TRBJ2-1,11,ASERLEGNEQF
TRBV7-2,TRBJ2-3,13,ASRPTGGDTDTQY
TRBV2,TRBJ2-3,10,ASSVLSDTQY
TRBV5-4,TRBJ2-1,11,ASAPEGFDEQF
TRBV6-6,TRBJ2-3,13,ASRTQRDGHVTQY
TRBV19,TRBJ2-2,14,ASRFPGQGSTGELF
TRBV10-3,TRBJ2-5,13,AISEGTGFLETQY
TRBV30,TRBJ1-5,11,AWSLDSNQPQH
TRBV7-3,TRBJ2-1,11,ASVLAGVYEQF
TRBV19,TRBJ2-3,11,ASRRKGTDTQY
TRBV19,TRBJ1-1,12,ASSTSEGAAEAF
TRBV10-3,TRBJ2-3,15,AISDTHGGGRPDTQY
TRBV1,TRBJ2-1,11,TSSNDSPNEQF
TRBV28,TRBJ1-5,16,ASSTGQGIGGGNQPQH
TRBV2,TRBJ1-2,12,ASSVSVQGDGYT
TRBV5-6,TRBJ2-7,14,ASSSPKWEQVDEQY
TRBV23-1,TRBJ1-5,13,ASSQSGGTGKPQH
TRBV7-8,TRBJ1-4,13,ASSSNRRGGEKLF
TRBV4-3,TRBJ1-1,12,ASSSRQGNTEAF
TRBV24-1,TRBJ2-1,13,ATSETSGGYNEQF
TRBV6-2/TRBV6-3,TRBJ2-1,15,ASSYSPPSGLYNEQF
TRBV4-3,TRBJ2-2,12,ASSQEGGKGELF
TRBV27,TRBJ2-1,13,ASSASLFSYNEQF
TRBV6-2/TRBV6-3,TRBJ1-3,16,ASSYPPRGRWTGNTIY
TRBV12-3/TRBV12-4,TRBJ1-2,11,ASSFGGHYGYT
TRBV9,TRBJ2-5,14,ASSEGLAGAVQTQY
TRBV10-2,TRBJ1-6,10,ASSGQDSPLH
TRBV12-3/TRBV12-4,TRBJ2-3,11,ASRGSATDTQY
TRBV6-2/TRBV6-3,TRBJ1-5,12,ASSYGRDNQPQH
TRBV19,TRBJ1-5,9,ASRNQGPQH
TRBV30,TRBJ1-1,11,AWSVRANTEAF
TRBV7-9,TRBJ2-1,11,ASSWLAFNEQF
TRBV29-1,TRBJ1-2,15,SVAAPTGGREEYGYT
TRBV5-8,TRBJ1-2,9,ASSLTSSYT
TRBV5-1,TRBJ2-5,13,ASSLGAARQETQY
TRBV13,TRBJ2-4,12,ASSSREEVDIQY
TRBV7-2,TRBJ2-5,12,ASSWDRGRETQY
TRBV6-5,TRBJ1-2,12,ASRPGQGDGGYT
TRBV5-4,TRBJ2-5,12,ASSLVTSQETQY
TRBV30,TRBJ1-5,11,AWSLRGNQPQH
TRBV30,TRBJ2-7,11,AWSDRQGYEQY
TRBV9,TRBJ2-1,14,ASSRASGSSYNEQF
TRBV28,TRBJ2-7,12,ASSFGLAGYEQY
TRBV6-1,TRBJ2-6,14,ASSGTGTAGANVLT
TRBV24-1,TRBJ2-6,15,ATSDSTETKRANVLT
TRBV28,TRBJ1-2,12,ASGLGQGTPGYT
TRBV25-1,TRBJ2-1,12,ASRDTGSYNEQF
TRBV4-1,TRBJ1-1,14,ASSQEASQQNTEAF
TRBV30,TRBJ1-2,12,AWSEGAWTYGYT
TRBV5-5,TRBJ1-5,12,ASSLRTGGQPQH
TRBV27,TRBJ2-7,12,ASSTGLGTYEQY
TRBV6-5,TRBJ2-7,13,ASRREPASSYEQY
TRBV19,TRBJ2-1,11,ASSMRFDNEQF
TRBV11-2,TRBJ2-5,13,ASSLYPDWGETQY
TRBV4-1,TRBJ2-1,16,ASSQDSSGGHSYNEQF
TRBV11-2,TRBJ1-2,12,ASSQPTGVYGYT
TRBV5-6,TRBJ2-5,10,ASSLSGETQY